The 14 T cell receptor beta chains below all came from one sample that was sequenced in a study of cytomegalovirus exposure and HLA in healthy donors. Sequencing used immunoSEQ multiplex PCR; TCRdb keeps in-frame clones, though not all of them. The sample comprises roughly 140,000 clones, less than 90% of which are singletons, and about 3.1% rests with the top ten. The sequencing sample was made of PBMCs. These receptors were obtained from a woman younger than 35 in good health and CMV-seropositive.

This rearrangement joins TRBV5-1 to TRBJ1-1; D gene uncertain. V was cut by 3 bases and J by 1 base, with 10 bases left in between. Germline V gene lookup returns CDR1 SGHRS and CDR2 YFSETQ. The CDR3 loop spans 14 amino acids. CDR3 amino acids: CASSSGEGNTEAFF. In DNA form, the CDR3 reads TGCGCCAGCAGCTCCGGGGAGGGGAACACTGAAGCTTTCTTT.

The genes are TRBV4-2 and TRBJ2-5; 10 nucleotides line up with TRBD1. The CDR3 consists of 16 residues. V lost 4 bases to trimming and J lost 2 bases; unmatched junction nucleotides: 7. Per the germline V gene, CDR1 is LGHNA and CDR2 is YNFKEQ. CDR3 sequence reads: CASSPRQGAVQETQYF. As DNA, the CDR3 is TGTGCCAGCAGCCCCAGACAGGGGGCGGTTCAAGAGACCCAGTACTTC.

The chain couples TRBV6-1 to TRBJ1-3; no firm D call. V gave up 0 bases and J gave up 4 bases, with 7 bases separating them. This CDR3 has 14 amino acids. Germline-derived CDR1 and CDR2 are MNHNS and SASEGT. DNA of the CDR3: TGTGCCAGCAGTGAAGCCGGTAAAGGAAACACCATATATTTT. Amino acids: CASSEAGKGNTIYF.

The rearrangement joins TRBV11-2 to TRBJ1-1, with 7 nucleotides matching TRBD1. The CDR3 extends over 13 amino acids. Trimming cost V 5 bases and J 6 bases; bases outside gene matches: 6. Per germline, CDR1 SGHAT and CDR2 FQNNGV. Here the CDR3 DNA reads TGTGCCAGCAGCCTAGGACAGGCGCCTGAAGCTTTCTTT. Protein sequence: CASSLGQAPEAFF.

The J gene is TRBJ2-5, the V gene TRBV28; D possibly corresponds to TRBD2 (6 bases). Trimming pared 5 bases from V and 1 base from J, leaving 17 bases between. This CDR3 has 16 residues. Germline assignment: CDR1 MDHEN and CDR2 SYDVKM. CDR3 protein: CASSPYGGDFQETQYF. DNA of the CDR3: TGTGCCAGCAGTCCCTACGGTGGGGACTTCCAAGAGACCCAGTACTTC.

The chain is built from TRBV9 and TRBJ1-4; D may be TRBD1 (5 bases). Germline V gene sequence: CDR1 SGDLS, CDR2 YYNGEE. The CDR3 covers 11 residues. V dropped 7 bases and J dropped 6 bases, with 7 bases sitting between them. In DNA, the CDR3 is TGTGCCAGCGGGGCAGATGAAAAACTGTTTTTT. This gives the protein CASGADEKLFF.

The chain uses TRBV4-2 and TRBJ2-1, with 8 nucleotides matching TRBD1. V was pared by 0 bases and J by 4 bases, with 5 bases of the junction left unmatched. Germline V gene data show CDR1 as LGHNA and CDR2 as YNFKEQ. CDR3 length: 16 amino acids. Here the CDR3 DNA reads TGTGCCAGCAGCCAAGATATAACAGGGGGGTACAATGAGCAGTTCTTC. This codes for CASSQDITGGYNEQFF.

The rearrangement links TRBV27 to TRBJ1-5, with D unclear. This CDR3 is built from 13 residues. V lost 4 bases and J 3 bases, leaving 7 bases between the germline ends. Germline CDR1 and CDR2: MNHEY and SMNVEV (reference sequence). CDR3 coding DNA: TGTGCCAGCAGTTCGTCCCCCAATCAGCCCCAGCATTTT. This gives the protein CASSSSPNQPQHF.

The chain combines TRBV6-5 with TRBJ2-7, with D maybe TRBD2 (6 bases). Germline assignment: CDR1 MNHEY and CDR2 SVGAGI. Trimming cost V 8 bases and J 7 bases, with 15 bases left between them. The CDR3 consists of 12 residues. The CDR3 loop is CASGRTSGEQYF. CDR3 nucleotide sequence: TGTGCCAGCGGGAGGACTTCGGGTGAGCAGTACTTC.

The V gene is TRBV6-1, the J gene TRBJ2-7, with 9 nucleotides matching TRBD1. CDR1 MNHNS and CDR2 SASEGT come from the germline V gene. With 4 bases clipped from V and 1 base from J, the junction kept 8 bases outside the gene matches. This CDR3 has 16 amino acids. CDR3 amino acids: CASSVTGTGSSYEQYF. CDR3 DNA: TGTGCCAGCAGTGTAACCGGGACAGGGTCGTCCTACGAGCAGTACTTC.

The rearrangement uses TRBV6-6 and TRBJ1-1; D is possibly TRBD1 (6 bases). Germline CDR1 and CDR2: MNHNY and SVGAGI (reference sequence). This CDR3 region has 13 residues. The V and J ends lost 7 bases and 0 bases respectively, with 9 bases between them. The CDR3 DNA follows: TGTGCCAGCAATCAGGGGATGAACACTGAAGCTTTCTTT. As protein: CASNQGMNTEAFF.

The CDR3 nucleotides read TGTGCCAGCAGCCAAGACGTTTTTAGCGGGCGACAGGACGAGCAGTACTTC. Translating gives CASSQDVFSGRQDEQYF. The chain combines TRBV14 with TRBJ2-7; D perhaps matches TRBD2 (7 bases). V was clipped by 0 bases and J by 5 bases, with 20 bases between them. Germline loops: CDR1 SGHDN, CDR2 FVKESK. CDR3 size: 17 residues.

The chain combines TRBV5-1 with TRBJ2-3, with 7 nucleotides matching TRBD2. The CDR3 is 15 residues long. Per the germline V gene, CDR1 is SGHRS and CDR2 is YFSETQ. V lost 0 bases and J lost 0; bases outside the gene matches: 1. CDR3: CASSLDSGSTDTQYF. The CDR3 nucleotides read TGCGCCAGCAGCTTGGATAGCGGGAGCACAGATACGCAGTATTTT.

The gene calls are TRBV12-5 and TRBJ2-1; possibly TRBD2 for D (5 bases). The CDR3 length is 12 residues. The germline gives CDR1 LGHNT, CDR2 FRNRAP. V lost 6 bases and J lost 9, with 12 bases in between. CDR3 DNA sequence: TGTGCTAGTGGGGTACGGGGTCGTGAGCAGTTCTTC. Protein product: CASGVRGREQFF.